These T cell receptor beta chains were read from a single sample in a study of cytomegalovirus exposure and HLA in healthy donors. Assay used: immunoSEQ multiplex PCR; TCRdb lists only in-frame clones, some missing. The sample includes under 200,000 clones. What was sequenced was PBMCs. The receptors stem from a young woman in good health and CMV-seropositive. CDR3s include the opening cysteine and the closing phenylalanine or tryptophan.

TRBJ2-1 TRBV9 CASSKGGGSYNEQFF
TRBJ2-2 TRBV9 CASSAAAEGQGANTGELFF
TRBJ2-5 TRBV5-6 CASSSGLAGQPPQETQYF
TRBJ2-3 TRBV19 CASSTDRVQNTQYF
TRBJ2-5 TRBV5-1 CASSLGRELLETQYF
TRBJ2-4 TRBV30 CAWNSRQGLSKNIQYF
TRBJ1-2 TRBV19 CASSIHGNYGYTF
TRBJ2-7 TRBV7-2 CASSLDGHTAYEQYF
TRBJ2-3 TRBV7-3 CASSALTGAVADTQYF
TRBJ2-4 TRBV5-1 CASSLPGTGNVKAKNIQYF
TRBJ1-4 TRBV5-6 CASSLRGVGEKLFF
TRBJ2-4 TRBV5-1 CASSLTSILGIQYF
TRBJ2-3 TRBV7-9 CASSLGLGSTDTQYF
TRBJ1-1 TRBV5-6 CASSITRGLNTEAFF
TRBJ1-1 TRBV30 CAWSRGGNTEAFF
TRBJ2-3 TRBV9 CASSVAVVAGGSTDTQYF
TRBJ1-1 TRBV30 CAWSLYSSEAFF
TRBJ2-1 TRBV7-3 CASSQTSGGSYNEQFF
TRBJ1-1 TRBV6-5 CASSYAQGEGAFF
TRBJ2-7 TRBV29-1 CSVGQGPSWVF
TRBJ2-3 TRBV18 CASSPSNGQVDTQYF
TRBJ1-2 TRBV2 CASSPGQGVGYTF
TRBJ1-1 TRBV15 CATSRGGTDTEAFF
TRBJ1-1 TRBV18 CASSSTSEAFF
TRBJ1-2 TRBV6-6 CASRYGQGAGYTF
TRBJ2-5 TRBV9 CASSVDSGGARETQYF
TRBJ2-1 TRBV29-1 CSVGASEHNEQFF
TRBJ1-2 TRBV27 CASSLGGRGNYGYTF
TRBJ2-7 TRBV5-1 CASSLEEPGGEQYF
TRBJ1-6 TRBV4-2 CASSQDGRTGGADSPLHF
TRBJ1-1 TRBV5-5 CASSLEGITEAFF
TRBJ2-3 TRBV30 CAWSPRDTQYF
TRBJ1-2 TRBV18 CASSPTGQGIGGYTF
TRBJ2-4 TRBV15 CATSREGASLGNIQYF
TRBJ1-1 TRBV5-1 CASSRTGGADTEAFF
TRBJ2-2 TRBV10-1 CASSAGQGTGELFF
TRBJ1-6 TRBV30 CAWSRQDNNSPLHF
TRBJ1-1 TRBV11-2 CASSLEAGGSTEAFF
TRBJ2-5 TRBV5-3 CARSFKLAGGQETQYF
TRBJ2-5 TRBV2 CASSSLSAQETQYF
TRBJ1-2 TRBV5-6 CASSWDRGYGYTF
TRBJ2-3 TRBV29-1 CSVETGSSPNTQYF
TRBJ1-4 TRBV18 CASSRKTGTGQATNEKLFF
TRBJ2-3 TRBV5-1 CASTRALSTDTQYF
TRBJ2-7 TRBV19 CASSIDGARDYEQYF
TRBJ1-4 TRBV10-1 CASSGTRPTKLFF
TRBJ1-1 TRBV18 CASSPKQGGTEAFF
TRBJ2-2 TRBV7-8 CASSFEGAHGELFF
TRBJ2-7 TRBV6-6 CASSYSSGGGQYF
TRBJ2-5 TRBV11-2 CASSLGILAGGQAETQYF
TRBJ2-3 TRBV9 CASSVGTRTSTDTQYF
TRBJ2-1 TRBV2 CASSELVTSSRNEQFF
TRBJ2-7 TRBV30 CAWGRQGALGTLEQYF
TRBJ2-7 TRBV4-2 CASSQDLSYEQYF
TRBJ1-2 TRBV19 CASSRQLNYGYTF
TRBJ2-2 TRBV2 CASRPLGLAGIGELFF
TRBJ2-7 TRBV13 CASSSGTSASYEQYF